The source of this T cell receptor (beta chain) is a study of blood T cells in healthy people across ages. Background on the study: Per two T cells, about one barcoded beta molecule was captured through template switching. Study observations and caveats: There were more naive CD4+ cells and higher diversity in long-lived donors than in aged donors.

Every participating donor contributed 8 to 10 milliliters of peripheral blood through a draw. J lost 9 bases, V lost 8 bases, and 9 bases had no gene match. CDR3 length: 13 amino acids. Combining a sample-barcoded 5' primer with a J-beta primer mix, a second PCR ran for 7 to 11 cycles. Each cDNA was tagged by a template-switch adaptor containing 12 random nucleotides. TCRdb analysed the 5' RACE reads with MiXCR anew, one entry per CDR3 protein. Seen here are more than 650,000 distinct CDR3 sequences, about 20% observed once, and the top ten hold less than 25%. For this clonotype: Its antigen is unidentified.

The chain combines TRBV12-3 or TRBV12-4 with TRBJ2-1, with 8 bases identical to TRBD1. The sequencing sample was made of blood. The sequence was collected from a man in his 70s in good health. The CDR3 nucleotides are TGTGCCAGCGGCATAGACAGGGGATTTGAGCAGTTCTTC. Its protein is CASGIDRGFEQFF.